This T cell receptor beta chain comes out of a study of T-cell reconstitution after alpha-beta-depleted transplantation in children. Germline lookup yields CDR1 DFQATT and CDR2 SNEGSKA (reference sequence). The CDR3 consists of 14 residues. V was shortened by 4 bases and J by 5 bases, with 15 bases between the two germline ends. The table lists this clonotype with many counts. Its antigen remains unknown. The authors prepared the TCRbeta library with unique molecular identifiers. TCRdb re-derived calls from the PCR reads in MiXCR, one entry per CDR3 protein. This sample yields about 980,000 distinct CDR3 sequences, of which 25% to 35% are seen a single time; about 28% belongs to the top ten. Broader study findings: Diversity and T-cell counts at one year after transplant derived mostly from new T cells.

The specimen comprised PBMCs, mostly from graft donor cells, sampled 360 days after TCRalphabeta/CD19-depleted stem cell transplant. This receptor was taken from a boy less than two years old who had a stem cell transplant for SCID, so the T cells may come from the graft donor. The chain employs TRBV20-1 and TRBJ1-5; D might be TRBD1 (6 bases). In DNA form, the CDR3 reads TGCAGTGCTATAGACAGGTTCGGGGATCAGCCCCAGCATTTT. Protein product: CSAIDRFGDQPQHF.